This is a list of T cell receptor beta chains from one sample in a study of CD8 T cells in ankylosing spondylitis. TCRdb fed the 5' RACE reads into MiXCR, producing one record per CDR3 protein. The table includes 200,000 to 250,000 distinct CDR3 sequences, more than 25% detected once. Sequenced sample: blood, either unsorted or a sorted T cell fraction (not recorded which). The receptor source for this set is a male donor with ankylosing spondylitis or in good health (not recorded which). Both conserved end residues are part of each CDR3. The D gene is left open where the match is weak. Clone size is given for some rows only: seen once, a few or many times, or a class if the clone is expanded.

j_call: TRBJ1-1
v_call: TRBV28
d_call: NA
clone_size: NA
cdr3_nt: TGTGCCAGCAGACCCAGGGTTGGGGCCCACACTGAAGCTTTCTTT
cdr3_aa: CASRPRVGAHTEAFF

j_call: TRBJ2-1
v_call: TRBV5-1
d_call: NA
clone_size: few
cdr3_nt: TGCGCCAGCAGTCTCAGCAGGGCCTATGAGCAGTTCTTC
cdr3_aa: CASSLSRAYEQFF

j_call: TRBJ2-5
v_call: TRBV12-3/TRBV12-4
d_call: TRBD1
clone_size: NA
cdr3_nt: TGTGCCAGCAGTGGGACAGGGGGATTCCAAGAGACCCAGTACTTC
cdr3_aa: CASSGTGGFQETQYF

j_call: TRBJ1-2
v_call: TRBV7-9
d_call: NA
clone_size: few
cdr3_nt: TGTGCCAGCAGCCTCACGGACACCGCTAACTATGGCTACACCTTC
cdr3_aa: CASSLTDTANYGYTF

j_call: TRBJ2-3
v_call: TRBV20-1
d_call: NA
clone_size: NA
cdr3_nt: TGCAGTGCACCGGACAGCTACACAGATACGCAGTATTTT
cdr3_aa: CSAPDSYTDTQYF

j_call: TRBJ2-2
v_call: TRBV20-1
d_call: TRBD1
clone_size: NA
cdr3_nt: TGCAGTGCCGTGACAGGGGGCTTTGGCGGGGAGCTGTTTTTT
cdr3_aa: CSAVTGGFGGELFF

j_call: TRBJ1-2
v_call: TRBV20-1
d_call: NA
clone_size: NA
cdr3_nt: TGCAGTGGCCAGGAGTTTGGCGGCTACACCTTC
cdr3_aa: CSGQEFGGYTF

j_call: TRBJ2-1
v_call: TRBV27
d_call: TRBD2
clone_size: few
cdr3_nt: TGTGCCAGACCCAATATAGCGGGTGTGCAGTTCTTC
cdr3_aa: CARPNIAGVQFF

j_call: TRBJ1-2
v_call: TRBV5-1
d_call: NA
clone_size: NA
cdr3_nt: TGCGCCAGCAGCGACGGGAACTATGGCTACACCTTC
cdr3_aa: CASSDGNYGYTF

j_call: TRBJ2-7
v_call: TRBV7-6
d_call: TRBD1
clone_size: NA
cdr3_nt: TGTGCCAGCAGCCAGGGGACAGGGGGGACTACCGACTACGAGCAGTACTTC
cdr3_aa: CASSQGTGGTTDYEQYF

j_call: TRBJ2-3
v_call: TRBV27
d_call: TRBD2
clone_size: few
cdr3_nt: TGTGCCAGCAGTCCTAGACTAGCGGGGGGGTACACAGATACGCAGTATTTT
cdr3_aa: CASSPRLAGGYTDTQYF

j_call: TRBJ1-2
v_call: TRBV7-2
d_call: TRBD1
clone_size: NA
cdr3_nt: TGTGCCAGCAGCACCTACAGGGGAGCTAACTATGGCTACACCTTC
cdr3_aa: CASSTYRGANYGYTF

j_call: TRBJ2-1
v_call: TRBV6-5
d_call: NA
clone_size: NA
cdr3_nt: TGTGCCAGCAGTTCCGCCTTAAGCTCCTACAATGAGCAGTTCTTC
cdr3_aa: CASSSALSSYNEQFF

j_call: TRBJ1-3
v_call: TRBV9
d_call: NA
clone_size: NA
cdr3_nt: TGTGCCAGCAGCGGAGACTCAGCCCACTCTGGAAACACCATATATTTT
cdr3_aa: CASSGDSAHSGNTIYF

j_call: TRBJ2-7
v_call: TRBV28
d_call: NA
clone_size: NA
cdr3_nt: TGTGCCAGCAGGGACGACGAGCAGTACTTC
cdr3_aa: CASRDDEQYF

j_call: TRBJ2-1
v_call: TRBV29-1
d_call: TRBD1
clone_size: few
cdr3_nt: TGCAGCGTTATCTGGACAGGGGGTAGTACCTACAATGAGCAGTTCTTC
cdr3_aa: CSVIWTGGSTYNEQFF

j_call: TRBJ2-1
v_call: TRBV10-1
d_call: NA
clone_size: NA
cdr3_nt: TGCGCCAGCAGTGAGTTGGCAGGGAACTACAATGAGCAGTTCTTC
cdr3_aa: CASSELAGNYNEQFF

j_call: TRBJ2-1
v_call: TRBV7-9
d_call: TRBD1
clone_size: few
cdr3_nt: TGTGCCAGCAGCCTACGGACAGGCTACAATGAGCAGTTCTTC
cdr3_aa: CASSLRTGYNEQFF

j_call: TRBJ2-1
v_call: TRBV15
d_call: NA
clone_size: NA
cdr3_nt: TGTGCCACCAGTTTAGTAACCTACAATGAGCAGTTCTTC
cdr3_aa: CATSLVTYNEQFF

j_call: TRBJ2-5
v_call: TRBV25-1
d_call: NA
clone_size: NA
cdr3_nt: TGTGCCAGCAGTGAAGCGGGGGCTCCCGAGACCCAGTACTTC
cdr3_aa: CASSEAGAPETQYF

j_call: TRBJ2-7
v_call: TRBV12-3/TRBV12-4
d_call: TRBD2
clone_size: NA
cdr3_nt: TGTGCCAGCAGTCACGGACTAGCGGGGGGCCAGGCCTACGAGCAGTACTTC
cdr3_aa: CASSHGLAGGQAYEQYF

j_call: TRBJ1-1
v_call: TRBV28
d_call: NA
clone_size: few
cdr3_nt: TGTGCCAGCAGTGTCCTGAACACTGAAGCTTTCTTT
cdr3_aa: CASSVLNTEAFF

j_call: TRBJ2-3
v_call: TRBV20-1
d_call: NA
clone_size: few
cdr3_nt: TGCAGTGCTAGGGCCCCAAAGGGCACGCAGTATTTT
cdr3_aa: CSARAPKGTQYF

j_call: TRBJ2-4
v_call: TRBV27
d_call: NA
clone_size: NA
cdr3_nt: TGTGCCAGCAGTCCGTGGGGGAGTGACATTCAGTACTTC
cdr3_aa: CASSPWGSDIQYF

j_call: TRBJ2-5
v_call: TRBV5-6
d_call: NA
clone_size: NA
cdr3_nt: TGTGCCAGCAGCGCCGACAGAGAGACCCAGTACTTC
cdr3_aa: CASSADRETQYF

j_call: TRBJ1-2
v_call: TRBV4-1
d_call: NA
clone_size: NA
cdr3_nt: TGCGCCAGCAGCCAAGTCTCGGATAGCAGGGATGGCTACACCTTC
cdr3_aa: CASSQVSDSRDGYTF

j_call: TRBJ2-7
v_call: TRBV10-2
d_call: NA
clone_size: NA
cdr3_nt: TGCGCCAGCAGTGAGTCTGGAGGGGCCGGAGCCTACGAGCAGTACTTC
cdr3_aa: CASSESGGAGAYEQYF

j_call: TRBJ2-1
v_call: TRBV5-4
d_call: TRBD1
clone_size: NA
cdr3_nt: TGTGCCAGCAGCTACTACCGGGACAGAAACTACAATGAGCAGTTCTTC
cdr3_aa: CASSYYRDRNYNEQFF

j_call: TRBJ2-3
v_call: TRBV5-1
d_call: NA
clone_size: few
cdr3_nt: TGCGCCAGCAGCTTGGGGGCGCAGGGATTTATGTTGACAGATACGCAGTATTTT
cdr3_aa: CASSLGAQGFMLTDTQYF

j_call: TRBJ2-3
v_call: TRBV5-5
d_call: NA
clone_size: NA
cdr3_nt: TGTGCCAGCAGCTTACGGCATCGCCCTAGCACAGATACGCAGTATTTT
cdr3_aa: CASSLRHRPSTDTQYF

j_call: TRBJ2-1
v_call: TRBV27
d_call: NA
clone_size: NA
cdr3_nt: TGTGCCAGCAGTTTATCGTCGGCGGGTTGGGACAATGAGCAGTTCTTC
cdr3_aa: CASSLSSAGWDNEQFF

j_call: TRBJ2-3
v_call: TRBV12-3/TRBV12-4
d_call: TRBD2
clone_size: few
cdr3_nt: TGTGCCAGCAGTATAGCGGGGGGGCCGGGGGATACGCAGTATTTT
cdr3_aa: CASSIAGGPGDTQYF

j_call: TRBJ2-5
v_call: TRBV3-1
d_call: NA
clone_size: NA
cdr3_nt: TGTGCCAGCAGCCAGGAGGGAGTCCCGACCCAGTACTTC
cdr3_aa: CASSQEGVPTQYF

j_call: TRBJ2-4
v_call: TRBV6-1
d_call: TRBD2
clone_size: few
cdr3_nt: TGTGCCAGCAGCCAAAGACTAGCGGGGACCCCGCTTGCCAAAAACATTCAGTACTTC
cdr3_aa: CASSQRLAGTPLAKNIQYF

j_call: TRBJ2-5
v_call: TRBV10-3
d_call: TRBD2
clone_size: NA
cdr3_nt: TGTGCCACCGCCGGGACTACTCAAGAGACCCAGTACTTC
cdr3_aa: CATAGTTQETQYF

j_call: TRBJ2-2
v_call: TRBV7-9
d_call: NA
clone_size: few
cdr3_nt: TGTGCCAGCAGCTTAGGGGACTTCACCGGGGAGCTGTTTTTT
cdr3_aa: CASSLGDFTGELFF

j_call: TRBJ2-2
v_call: TRBV18
d_call: TRBD1
clone_size: NA
cdr3_nt: TGTGCCAGCTCACCACGACAGGGAGTTGACACCGGGGAGCTGTTTTTT
cdr3_aa: CASSPRQGVDTGELFF

j_call: TRBJ1-6
v_call: TRBV20-1
d_call: NA
clone_size: few
cdr3_nt: TGCAGTGCTAGTCAAGGGAACTATAATTCACCCCTCCACTTT
cdr3_aa: CSASQGNYNSPLHF

j_call: TRBJ1-6
v_call: TRBV25-1
d_call: TRBD1
clone_size: few
cdr3_nt: TGTGCCAGCAGTGAAAGGGGGCTGGGTTCACCCCTCCACTTT
cdr3_aa: CASSERGLGSPLHF

j_call: TRBJ1-1
v_call: TRBV5-5
d_call: TRBD1
clone_size: NA
cdr3_nt: TGTGCCAGCAGCCCCAGTCCGACAGGGGGGACTGAAGCTTTCTTT
cdr3_aa: CASSPSPTGGTEAFF

j_call: TRBJ2-3
v_call: TRBV20-1
d_call: TRBD2
clone_size: NA
cdr3_nt: TGCAGTGCAGACGAGCGGGGAAGCGCAGATACGCAGTATTTT
cdr3_aa: CSADERGSADTQYF

j_call: TRBJ2-7
v_call: TRBV28
d_call: NA
clone_size: NA
cdr3_nt: TGTGCCAGCAGACCGACAGGGAGGTACGAGCAGTACTTC
cdr3_aa: CASRPTGRYEQYF

j_call: TRBJ2-2
v_call: TRBV10-3
d_call: NA
clone_size: NA
cdr3_nt: TGTGCCATCGCCGGACGAGGAGGCACCGGGGAGCTGTTTTTT
cdr3_aa: CAIAGRGGTGELFF

j_call: TRBJ2-3
v_call: TRBV6-2/TRBV6-3
d_call: NA
clone_size: NA
cdr3_nt: TGTGCCAGCAGTTACGGACTTTTGACAGATACGCAGTATTTT
cdr3_aa: CASSYGLLTDTQYF

j_call: TRBJ2-1
v_call: TRBV10-3
d_call: TRBD1
clone_size: NA
cdr3_nt: TGTGCCATCAGTGGGACAGGCAGCTCCTACAATGAGCAGTTCTTC
cdr3_aa: CAISGTGSSYNEQFF